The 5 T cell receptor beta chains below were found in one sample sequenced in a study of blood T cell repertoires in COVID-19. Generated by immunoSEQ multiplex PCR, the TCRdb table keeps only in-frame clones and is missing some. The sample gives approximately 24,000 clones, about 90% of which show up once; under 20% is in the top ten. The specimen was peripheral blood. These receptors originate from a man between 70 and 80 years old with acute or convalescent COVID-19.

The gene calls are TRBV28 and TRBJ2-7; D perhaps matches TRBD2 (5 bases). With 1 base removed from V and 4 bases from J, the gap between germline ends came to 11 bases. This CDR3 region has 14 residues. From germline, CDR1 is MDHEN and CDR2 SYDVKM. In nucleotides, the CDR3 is TGTGCCAGCAGTTTATCAGGTTCGGGGTACGAGCAGTACTTC. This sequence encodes CASSLSGSGYEQYF.

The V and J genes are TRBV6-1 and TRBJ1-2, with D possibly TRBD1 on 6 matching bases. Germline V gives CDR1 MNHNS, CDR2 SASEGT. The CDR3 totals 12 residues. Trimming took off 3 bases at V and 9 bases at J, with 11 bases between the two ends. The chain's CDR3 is CASSDLQGSYTF. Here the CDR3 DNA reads TGTGCCAGCAGTGACCTACAGGGAAGCTACACCTTC.

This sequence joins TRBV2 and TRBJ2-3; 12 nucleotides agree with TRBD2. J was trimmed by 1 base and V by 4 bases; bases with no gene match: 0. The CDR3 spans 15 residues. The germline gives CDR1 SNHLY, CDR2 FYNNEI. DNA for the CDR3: TGTGCCAGCAGTGGACTAGCGGGGGGCACAGATACGCAGTATTTT. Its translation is CASSGLAGGTDTQYF.

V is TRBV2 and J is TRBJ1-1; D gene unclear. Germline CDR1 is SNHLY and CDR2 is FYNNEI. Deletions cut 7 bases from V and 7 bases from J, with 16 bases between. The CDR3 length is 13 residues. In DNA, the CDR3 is TGTGCCAGCACCGAACGACAAACCAATGAAGCTTTCTTT. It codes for CASTERQTNEAFF.

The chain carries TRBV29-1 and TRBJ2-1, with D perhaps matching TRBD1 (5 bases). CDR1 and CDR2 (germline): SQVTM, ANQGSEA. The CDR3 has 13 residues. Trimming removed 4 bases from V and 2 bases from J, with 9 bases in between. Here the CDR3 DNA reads TGCAGCGTTGGGGGCGAAACCTACAATGAGCAGTTCTTC. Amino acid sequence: CSVGGETYNEQFF.